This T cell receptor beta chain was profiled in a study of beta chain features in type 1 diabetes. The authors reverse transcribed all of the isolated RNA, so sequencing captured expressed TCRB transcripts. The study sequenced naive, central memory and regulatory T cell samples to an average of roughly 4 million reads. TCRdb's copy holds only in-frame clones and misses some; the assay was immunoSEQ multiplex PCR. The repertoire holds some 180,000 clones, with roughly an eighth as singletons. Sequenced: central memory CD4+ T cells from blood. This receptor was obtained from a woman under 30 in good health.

CDR3 nucleotide sequence: TGTGCCAGCAGTGAAAGATCCGCGGGAGGCCCGGGGTCCGAGCAGTTCTTC. This translates into CASSERSAGGPGSEQFF. The genes are TRBV6-1 and TRBJ2-1, with 8 bases identical to TRBD2. J was trimmed by 10 bases and V by 2 bases; bases with no gene match: 16. This CDR3 region has 17 residues. In germline, CDR1 is MNHNS, CDR2 SASEGT.